The rows below give T cell receptor beta chains drawn from one sample of a study of blood T cell repertoires in COVID-19. Profiling relied on immunoSEQ multiplex PCR, and the TCRdb table lists in-frame clones only, not all of them. The repertoire consists of fewer than 300,000 clones, with more than 85% occurring once and the leading ten covering 2.5% to 3%. The specimen sequenced was peripheral blood. Receptors were obtained from a person aged 18-29 years with COVID-19, enrolled during active disease. The conserved cysteine and the conserved F or W are not part of the CDR3 here. For some rows the clone size is stated as once, few or many, or as a class when expanded; others skip it.

>-|TRBV18|TRBJ1-3
ASSPPQGGPGNTIY
>-|TRBV4-1|TRBJ1-1
ASSQVSVNTEAF
>-|TRBV27|TRBJ1-1
ASSLGGAEAF
>-|TRBV5-1|TRBJ2-1
ASSLLAGGQLDPKVYNEQF
>-|TRBV5-5|TRBJ2-7
ASSPRLAGSSYEQY
>-|TRBV15|TRBJ1-4
ATSSTTGDEKLF
>few|TRBV7-9|TRBJ1-2
ASSLGAGIDGYT
>-|TRBV25-1|TRBJ2-3
ASSGGQGPSTDTQY
>-|TRBV5-4|TRBJ2-3
ASSLSPGSTDTQY
>-|TRBV28|TRBJ2-1
ASSSEGLAAYNEQF
>-|TRBV5-6|TRBJ2-1
ASSFLGGEQF
>-|TRBV10-1|TRBJ2-4
ASQIAQGRERKNIQY
>-|TRBV4-1|TRBJ1-4
ASSRGQGAPEKLF
>-|TRBV3-1/TRBV3-2|TRBJ2-7
ASSPPSHEQY
>-|TRBV10-2|TRBJ2-1
ASSEASGRNNEQF
>-|TRBV11-1|TRBJ2-7
ASSSSQKDYYEQY
>-|TRBV9|TRBJ1-3
ASSTHRGTGNTIY
>-|TRBV19|TRBJ1-5
ASSMGQYSNQPQH
>-|TRBV6-5|TRBJ1-1
ASSYSGSPNTEAF
>-|TRBV13|TRBJ2-7
ASSPAPSSYEQY
>-|TRBV13|TRBJ2-7
ASSRRNGYEQY
>-|TRBV4-2|TRBJ2-5
ASSPGRAQETQY
>-|TRBV6-5|TRBJ2-7
ASSYAQGYEQY
>-|TRBV11-2|TRBJ1-2
ASSSISGGKGYT
>-|TRBV24-1|TRBJ1-4
ATSDLGDPNEKLF
>-|TRBV15|TRBJ2-7
ATSRERAAVGEQY
>-|TRBV4-1|TRBJ1-4
ASSQSRGNEKLF
>-|TRBV6-1|TRBJ1-6
ASSEEHRGNSPLH
>-|TRBV29-1|TRBJ1-1
SVAGRLNTEAF